This T cell receptor (beta chain) emerged from a study of spatial heterogeneity in lung cancer. Study context: Consistent detection of more beta-chain than alpha-chain sequences was observed.

This clonotype occurred a few times. The antigen remains unidentified. TCR cDNA molecules each had a unique molecular identifier. Each CDR3 protein gets one entry after TCRdb re-called the 5' RACE reads with MiXCR. The top ten hold less than 7.5% of the sample, which has about 85,000 distinct CDR3 sequences, about 20% seen once. The CDR3 totals 16 residues. The V gene's germline CDR1 is LGHNA and CDR2 YSLEER. J was trimmed by 4 bases and V by 1 base; bases with no gene match: 7. Documented time point: sample taken at primary tumor resection. Sequencing was performed on whole RNA extracted from tumor and nontumor lung tissue, or from frozen PBMC, and the material was left unsorted. Study findings and constraints: The appearance of ubiquitous expanded tumor TCRs in blood was greater at resection than follow-up.

The source is a male donor with early-stage non-small cell lung cancer. This chain uses TRBV4-3 with TRBJ2-3; 8 bases agree with TRBD1. The specimen comprised PBMCs, sampled at surgery. The CDR3 loop reads CASSQARQGLADTQYF. DNA of the CDR3: TGCGCCAGCAGCCAAGCGAGACAGGGGTTGGCAGATACGCAGTATTTT.